One and the same sample provided the 17 T cell receptor beta chains below, sequenced in a study of T cell responses to AZD1222 COVID-19 vaccine. TCRdb's table, derived via immunoSEQ multiplex PCR, lists solely in-frame clones and lacks some. Counted here are 150,000 to 200,000 clones, about nine tenths occurring once; the ten biggest clones make up roughly 6%. The sequences come from peripheral blood, collected on day 0 of AZD1222 vaccination. Every receptor here comes from an adult in good health.

The count of this clone is one. This chain connects TRBV2 to TRBJ2-7; the D is unclear. Per germline, CDR1 SNHLY and CDR2 FYNNEI. The CDR3 runs 13 residues. Trimming stripped 4 bases from V and 7 bases from J, with 14 bases between. The CDR3 loop reads CASSVGRIIEQYF. For the CDR3, the DNA is TGTGCCAGCAGTGTCGGACGGATCATAGAGCAGTACTTC.

The chain carries TRBV2 and TRBJ1-5; D unresolved. Trimming cost V 2 bases and J 0 bases, with 8 bases left between them. Germline V gene lookup returns CDR1 SNHLY and CDR2 FYNNEI. The CDR3 runs 15 residues. CDR3 residues: CASSEWASSNQPQHF. CDR3 DNA sequence: TGTGCCAGCAGTGAATGGGCCTCTAGCAATCAGCCCCAGCATTTT. Looking up the rest from reference TRBV2 and TRBJ1-5 gives the full variable domain: EPEVTQTPSHQVTQMGQEVILRCVPISNHLYFYWYRQILGQKVEFLVSFYNNEISEKSEIFDDQFSVERPDGSNFTLKIRSTKLEDSAMYFCASSEWASSNQPQHFGDGTRLSIL.

The rearrangement links TRBV7-2 to TRBJ2-2, with D possibly TRBD1 on 6 matching bases. From germline, CDR1 is SGHTA and CDR2 FQGNSA. The CDR3 length is 13 residues. V lost 5 bases and J lost 4, with 8 bases in between. The CDR3 protein is CASSTGFTGELFF. The CDR3 DNA reads TGTGCCAGCAGCACAGGGTTCACCGGGGAGCTGTTTTTT.

The genes are TRBV7-9 and TRBJ1-1, with TRBD1 matching 9 bases. CDR3 length equals 13 residues. Per the germline V gene, CDR1 is SEHNR and CDR2 is FQNEAQ (reference sequence). J gave up 10 bases and V 4 bases, and 7 bases lay outside the gene matches. The CDR3 reads CASSYKQGAGAFF. The DNA of the CDR3 is TGTGCCAGCAGCTACAAACAGGGGGCCGGAGCTTTCTTT.

By share, this clone ranks as medium-sized. The chain employs TRBV19 and TRBJ1-6; no definite D call. The CDR3 totals 14 residues. V dropped 5 bases and J dropped 0 bases, with 5 bases sitting between them. CDR1 is LNHDA, CDR2 SQIVND, per germline (reference sequence). CDR3 protein: CASSHGSYNSPLHF. In nucleotides, the CDR3 is TGTGCCAGTAGTCACGGCTCCTATAATTCACCCCTCCACTTT.

The V and J genes are TRBV5-1 and TRBJ2-1, with TRBD2 identical over 8 bases. V dropped 0 bases and J dropped 8; count of bases not matched to a gene: 13. Germline-derived CDR1 and CDR2 are SGHRS and YFSETQ. This CDR3 comprises 17 residues. CDR3 nucleotides: TGCGCCAGCAGCTTGGCCCCCCTTAGCGGGGTGGGGGATGAGCAGTTCTTC. It is translated as CASSLAPLSGVGDEQFF.

This clone was counted a single time. In nucleotides, the CDR3 is TGCGCCAGCAGCTCCGTACGCACTGAAGCTTTCTTT. It yields the protein CASSSVRTEAFF. The chain couples TRBV5-1 to TRBJ1-1; the D is unclear. The CDR3 totals 12 residues. V was trimmed by 3 bases and J by 4 bases, leaving 7 bases between them. Germline assignment: CDR1 SGHRS and CDR2 YFSETQ.

V and J are TRBV18 and TRBJ2-7; 9 positions agree with TRBD2. CDR3 size: 15 residues. The germline CDR1 and CDR2 sequences are KGHSH and LQKENI. J gave up 2 bases and V 2 bases, and 4 bases lay outside the gene matches. The CDR3 loop is CASSPGSGGPYEQYF. CDR3 in DNA: TGTGCCAGCTCACCAGGTAGCGGGGGTCCCTACGAGCAGTACTTC.

This sequence joins TRBV5-4 and TRBJ2-3, with 7 bases lining up with TRBD2. This CDR3 comprises 16 residues. V was clipped by 5 bases and J by 8 bases; unmatched bases: 17. Germline CDR1 is SGHNT and CDR2 is YYREEE (reference sequence). The CDR3 protein is CASRTMGEGHVGTQYF. The CDR3 bases are TGTGCCAGCAGGACAATGGGGGAGGGCCACGTCGGTACGCAGTATTTT.

The chain's CDR3 is CASSFPDRPASGYTF. The DNA of the CDR3 is TGTGCCAGCAGCTTCCCGGACAGGCCGGCGTCGGGCTACACCTTC. The chain combines TRBV5-4 with TRBJ1-2; TRBD1 agrees at 7 bases. The CDR3 is made up of 15 amino acids. V shed 2 bases and J 8 bases; nucleotides not matched to a gene: 12. Germline CDR1 is SGHNT and CDR2 is YYREEE (reference sequence).

This rearrangement joins TRBV28 to TRBJ1-2; 10 nucleotides align to TRBD1. Per the germline V gene, CDR1 is MDHEN and CDR2 is SYDVKM. The CDR3 covers 13 residues. J was trimmed by 3 bases and V by 10 bases; bases with no gene match: 5. DNA of the CDR3: TGTGCCACCCGACAGGGGGCCGACTATGGCTACACCTTC. It yields the protein CATRQGADYGYTF.

This sequence joins TRBV6-2 or TRBV6-3 and TRBJ1-2; no clear D gene. The CDR3 is made up of 11 amino acids. Trimming took 6 bases from V and 5 from J, leaving 7 bases between them. CDR1 is MNHEY and CDR2 is SVGEGT in the germline V gene. The CDR3 DNA follows: TGTGCCAGCAGCCAGGAGTATGGCTACACCTTC. Protein: CASSQEYGYTF.

This chain links TRBV14 with TRBJ2-7, with 8 bases aligning to TRBD2. V shed 3 bases and J 3 bases; nucleotides not matched to a gene: 7. Germline V gene sequence: CDR1 SGHDN, CDR2 FVKESK. CDR3 length: 15 residues. CDR3 protein: CASSQNRGGIYEQYF. The CDR3, as DNA: TGTGCCAGCAGCCAGAATCGCGGGGGGATCTACGAGCAGTACTTC.

This clone was recorded once. The J gene is TRBJ2-6, the V gene TRBV9; D is perhaps TRBD2 (5 bases). In germline, CDR1 is SGDLS, CDR2 YYNGEE. V lost 3 bases and J 12 bases, leaving 16 bases between the germline ends. The CDR3 runs to 14 residues. In DNA form, the CDR3 reads TGTGCCAGCAGCGCGGAGGCCCGGGGTCTCGTCCTGACTTTC. It specifies CASSAEARGLVLTF.

For the CDR3, the DNA is TGTGCCAGCCTCCCTGGGGACAGGGGCTATGGCTACACCTTC. Encoded protein: CASLPGDRGYGYTF. This chain connects TRBV28 to TRBJ1-2; 10 nucleotides match TRBD1. With V trimmed by 8 bases and J by 4 bases, 7 bases remained unmatched. Germline V gene data show CDR1 as MDHEN and CDR2 as SYDVKM. The CDR3 loop spans 14 amino acids.

The chain joins TRBV5-1 to TRBJ2-1; the D is unclear. This CDR3 is built from 15 residues. CDR1 SGHRS and CDR2 YFSETQ come from the germline V gene. V gave up 4 bases and J gave up 7 bases, with 18 bases separating them. Written as DNA, the CDR3 is TGCGCCAGCAGCACCGCGGCCCCAATTAGAAATGAGCAGTTCTTC. Translating it yields CASSTAAPIRNEQFF.

This rearrangement joins TRBV7-2 to TRBJ2-1; 7 positions match TRBD1. Germline CDR1 SGHTA, CDR2 FQGNSA. The CDR3 loop spans 11 amino acids. Unmatched junction bases numbered 5, after V lost 5 bases and J lost 13 bases. The CDR3 DNA is TGTGCCAGCAGCCCCGGGACAGCTCAGTTCTTC. This gives the protein CASSPGTAQFF.